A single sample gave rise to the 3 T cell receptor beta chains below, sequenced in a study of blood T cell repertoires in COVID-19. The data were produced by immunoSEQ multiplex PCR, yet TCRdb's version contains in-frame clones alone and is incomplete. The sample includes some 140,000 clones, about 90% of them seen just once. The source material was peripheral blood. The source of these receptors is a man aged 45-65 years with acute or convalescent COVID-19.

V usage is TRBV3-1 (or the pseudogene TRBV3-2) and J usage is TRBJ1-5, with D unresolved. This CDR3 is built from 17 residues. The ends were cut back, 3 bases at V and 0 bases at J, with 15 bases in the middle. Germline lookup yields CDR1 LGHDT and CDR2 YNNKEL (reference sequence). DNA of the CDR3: TGTGCCAGCAGCCAGTACTGGACCGGGGATAGCAATCAGCCCCAGCATTTT. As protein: CASSQYWTGDSNQPQHF.

The CDR3 sequence is CSVEGQGVNTIYF. The CDR3 DNA sequence: TGCAGCGTTGAGGGACAGGGAGTAAACACCATATATTTT. The chain carries TRBV29-1 and TRBJ1-3, with 9 bases aligning to TRBD1. Germline-derived CDR1 and CDR2 are SQVTM and ANQGSEA. The CDR3 totals 13 residues. V lost 3 bases, J lost 6 bases, and 3 bases stayed unmatched.

The CDR3 DNA sequence: TGTGCCAGCAGCGGAACCCGGGCTAGCGGGAGACCCGAGCAGTACTTC. It translates to CASSGTRASGRPEQYF. The chain combines TRBV7-2 with TRBJ2-7, with TRBD2 matching 10 bases. Trimming removed 5 bases from V and 6 bases from J; junction bases left unmatched: 13. Germline V gene sequence: CDR1 SGHTA, CDR2 FQGNSA. The CDR3 covers 16 residues.